This record concerns one T cell receptor beta chain sequence. What it recognizes is unknown. The data derive from a study of Ad26.COV2.S vaccination and SARS-CoV-2 variants. Study background: Into the muscle, Ad26.COV2.S was dosed once or twice, 56 days apart.

Generated by immunoSEQ multiplex PCR, the TCRdb table keeps only in-frame clones and is missing some. The sample lists about 350,000 clones; about 88% were seen once. Study conclusions and caveats: Responses of spike-specific T cells (both CD8+ and CD4+) reportedly showed substantial breadth after vaccination. Vaccinated and placebo-treated recipients had similar non-spike TCR breadth.

V dropped 6 bases and J dropped 6 bases, with 9 bases sitting between them. The CDR3 loop spans 13 amino acids. Germline V gene data show CDR1 as MNHEY and CDR2 as SVGAGI. Indicated treatment: roughly 20 received Ad26.COV2.S at low or high dose, single or two shots; about 5 received placebo; per-sample allocation not given. Vaccine and placebo recipients were sampled on day 63 after the first injection. This sample comprised peripheral blood, obtained in a trial of Ad26.COV2.S vaccine versus placebo. The clonotype was recovered from a person aged 18 to 59 who received the Ad26.COV2.S COVID-19 vaccine or a placebo. The rearrangement links TRBV6-5 to TRBJ1-6; D may be TRBD1 (5 bases). The CDR3 is CASRGTVNSPLHF. The CDR3 DNA reads as TGTGCCAGCAGAGGGACGGTTAATTCACCCCTCCACTTT.